A selection of T cell receptor beta chains follows, all from one sample in a study of OX40 agonist ivuxolimab in advanced cancers. Profiling relied on immunoSEQ multiplex PCR, and the TCRdb table lists in-frame clones only, not all of them. The data contain over 60,000 clones, approximately 94% of them singletons. The sample in question was CD4+ or CD8+ T cells sorted from blood, obtained in a trial of the OX40 agonist ivuxolimab. The receptors were sampled from an adult with an advanced solid tumor such as melanoma, head and neck, liver or kidney cancer. The CDR3 runs from the conserved cysteine through the conserved F or W. Each record gives: D gene, clone size, V gene, J gene, CDR3 DNA, CDR3 protein. D genes are given only for firm matches. Some rows mark clone size as missing; the rest say once, few, many or name a class of expanded clone.

d_gene: .; abundance: .; v_gene: TRBV4-1; j_gene: TRBJ1-2; CDR3nt: TGCGCCAGCAGCCATCTGACAGGAACCTATGGCTACACCTTC; CDR3aa: CASSHLTGTYGYTF
d_gene: .; abundance: once; v_gene: TRBV14; j_gene: TRBJ1-1; CDR3nt: TGTGCCAGCACCCCGTGGGGGACTGAAGCTTTCTTT; CDR3aa: CASTPWGTEAFF
d_gene: .; abundance: .; v_gene: TRBV9; j_gene: TRBJ2-7; CDR3nt: TGTGCCAGCAGCGTAGGACCGTTCGAGCAGTACTTC; CDR3aa: CASSVGPFEQYF
d_gene: .; abundance: .; v_gene: TRBV7-2; j_gene: TRBJ1-5; CDR3nt: TGTGCCAGCAGCTTATATACAGGGTTAAGCAATCAGCCCCAGCATTTT; CDR3aa: CASSLYTGLSNQPQHF
d_gene: .; abundance: few; v_gene: TRBV4-1; j_gene: TRBJ2-7; CDR3nt: TGCGCCAGCAGCCCGACGAATTCCTACGAGCAGTACTTC; CDR3aa: CASSPTNSYEQYF
d_gene: .; abundance: .; v_gene: TRBV7-3; j_gene: TRBJ2-5; CDR3nt: TGTGCCAGCAGCGTACAAGAGACCCAGTACTTC; CDR3aa: CASSVQETQYF
d_gene: .; abundance: .; v_gene: TRBV27; j_gene: TRBJ2-7; CDR3nt: TGTGCCAGCAGTTTCAAGGGCTACGAGCAGTACTTC; CDR3aa: CASSFKGYEQYF
d_gene: TRBD2; abundance: .; v_gene: TRBV7-2; j_gene: TRBJ2-7; CDR3nt: TGTGCCAGCACCGTAGGGCTAGCGGGGGGGCCGTACGAGCAGTACTTC; CDR3aa: CASTVGLAGGPYEQYF
d_gene: .; abundance: .; v_gene: TRBV19; j_gene: TRBJ1-1; CDR3nt: TGTGCCAGTAGTATCCTGCGGACCTCTGAAGCTTTCTTT; CDR3aa: CASSILRTSEAFF
d_gene: TRBD1; abundance: few; v_gene: TRBV19; j_gene: TRBJ1-1; CDR3nt: TGTGCCAGTACCGGGACAGGGCTTAGGGCTTTCTTT; CDR3aa: CASTGTGLRAFF
d_gene: TRBD1; abundance: .; v_gene: TRBV2; j_gene: TRBJ1-1; CDR3nt: TGTGCCAGCCGATTGACTCGGACAGGAAGCAAAAACACTGAAGCTTTCTTT; CDR3aa: CASRLTRTGSKNTEAFF
d_gene: .; abundance: .; v_gene: TRBV4-1; j_gene: TRBJ1-1; CDR3nt: TGCGCCAGCAGCCAAGATTGGGGCCTCACTGAAGCTTTCTTT; CDR3aa: CASSQDWGLTEAFF
d_gene: .; abundance: .; v_gene: TRBV10-3; j_gene: TRBJ1-1; CDR3nt: TGTGCCATCAGTGAGTGGCCCAGGGGTACTGAAGCTTTCTTT; CDR3aa: CAISEWPRGTEAFF
d_gene: .; abundance: .; v_gene: TRBV27; j_gene: TRBJ2-7; CDR3nt: TGTGCCAGCAGCGCACTCCCTTCCTACGAGCAGTACTTC; CDR3aa: CASSALPSYEQYF
d_gene: .; abundance: .; v_gene: TRBV18; j_gene: TRBJ1-2; CDR3nt: TGTGCCAGCTCACCCCAGAGCTATGGCTACACCTTC; CDR3aa: CASSPQSYGYTF
d_gene: TRBD1; abundance: .; v_gene: TRBV7-2; j_gene: TRBJ1-2; CDR3nt: TGTGCCAGCAGCCCCTCGGGGCAGGGGGTCACCTTC; CDR3aa: CASSPSGQGVTF
d_gene: TRBD2; abundance: .; v_gene: TRBV27; j_gene: TRBJ2-3; CDR3nt: TGTGCCAGCAGTTTATCAGGGACTAGCGGGGGGCCGGGAGATACGCAGTATTTT; CDR3aa: CASSLSGTSGGPGDTQYF
d_gene: TRBD2; abundance: .; v_gene: TRBV9; j_gene: TRBJ2-1; CDR3nt: TGTGCCAGCAGCGTAGGTAGCGGGGGGGCCTACAATGAGCAGTTCTTC; CDR3aa: CASSVGSGGAYNEQFF
d_gene: .; abundance: .; v_gene: TRBV6-5; j_gene: TRBJ1-1; CDR3nt: TGTGCCAGCAGTTACTCGAAAATGAACACTGAAGCTTTCTTT; CDR3aa: CASSYSKMNTEAFF
d_gene: .; abundance: .; v_gene: TRBV19; j_gene: TRBJ1-2; CDR3nt: TGTGCCAGTAGCAACCAGGGAAACTATGGCTACACCTTC; CDR3aa: CASSNQGNYGYTF
d_gene: TRBD2; abundance: .; v_gene: TRBV4-1; j_gene: TRBJ2-5; CDR3nt: TGCGCCAGCAGCCAAGTAGGCGGGAGGGCCGGTAAGACCCAGTACTTC; CDR3aa: CASSQVGGRAGKTQYF
d_gene: TRBD2; abundance: .; v_gene: TRBV29-1; j_gene: TRBJ2-7; CDR3nt: TGCAGCGTGGCCCGAAGGACTAGCGACTACGAGCAGTACTTC; CDR3aa: CSVARRTSDYEQYF